This record covers a single T cell receptor beta chain. The sample comes from a study of T cell changes during pregnancy in multiple sclerosis. The V end lost 1 base, the J end lost 0 bases, and 15 bases lay between the germline ends. The CDR3 length is 18 residues. Per the germline V gene, CDR1 is SEHNR and CDR2 is FQNEAQ (reference sequence). Using immunoSEQ multiplex PCR, the repertoire was profiled, and TCRdb retains in-frame clones only, with some absent. Among tens of thousands of clones, about 85% were seen once, and the ten largest hold 1.2%. This specimen consisted of CD4+ T cells from peripheral blood mononuclear cells, obtained in the second trimester of pregnancy. V and J are TRBV7-9 and TRBJ1-4, with a weak D call TRBD1 (5 bases). This receptor was obtained from a female donor with multiple sclerosis, enrolled in a pregnancy study. The CDR3 here is CASSLDGAGQTTNEKLFF. Written as DNA, the CDR3 is TGTGCCAGCAGCTTAGATGGGGCAGGGCAAACAACTAATGAAAAACTGTTTTTT.